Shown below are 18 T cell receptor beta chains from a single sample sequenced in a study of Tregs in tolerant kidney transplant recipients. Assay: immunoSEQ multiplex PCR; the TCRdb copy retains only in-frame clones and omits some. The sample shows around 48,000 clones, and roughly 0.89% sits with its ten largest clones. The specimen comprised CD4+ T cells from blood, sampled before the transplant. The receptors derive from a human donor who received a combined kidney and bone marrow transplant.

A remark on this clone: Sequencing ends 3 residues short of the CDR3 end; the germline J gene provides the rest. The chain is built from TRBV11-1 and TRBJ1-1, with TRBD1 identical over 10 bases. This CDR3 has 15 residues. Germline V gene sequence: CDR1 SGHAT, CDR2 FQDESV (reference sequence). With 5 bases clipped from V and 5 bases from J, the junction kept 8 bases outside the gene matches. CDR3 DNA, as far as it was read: TGTGCCAGCAGCCCCCGGGACAGGGGCCGTACTGAA. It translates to CASSPRDRGRTE. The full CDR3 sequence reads CASSPRDRGRTEAFF. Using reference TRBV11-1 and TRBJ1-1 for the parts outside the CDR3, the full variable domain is EAEVAQSPRYKITEKSQAVAFWCDPISGHATLYWYRQILGQGPELLVQFQDESVVDDSQLPKDRFSAERLKGVDSTLKIQPAELGDSAMYLCASSPRDRGRTEAFFGQGTRLTVV.

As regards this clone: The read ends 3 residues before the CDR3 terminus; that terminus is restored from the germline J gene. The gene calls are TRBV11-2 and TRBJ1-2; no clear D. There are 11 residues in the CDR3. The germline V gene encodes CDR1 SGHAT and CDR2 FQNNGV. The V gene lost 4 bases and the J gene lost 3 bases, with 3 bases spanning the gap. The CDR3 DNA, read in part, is TGTGCCAGCAGCTCGGACTATGGC. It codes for CASSSDYG. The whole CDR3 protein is CASSSDYGYTF. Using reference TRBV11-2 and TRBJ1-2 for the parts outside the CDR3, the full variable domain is EAGVAQSPRYKIIEKRQSVAFWCNPISGHATLYWYQQILGQGPKLLIQFQNNGVVDDSQLPKDRFSAERLKGVDSTLKIQPAKLEDSAVYLCASSSDYGYTFGSGTRLTVV.

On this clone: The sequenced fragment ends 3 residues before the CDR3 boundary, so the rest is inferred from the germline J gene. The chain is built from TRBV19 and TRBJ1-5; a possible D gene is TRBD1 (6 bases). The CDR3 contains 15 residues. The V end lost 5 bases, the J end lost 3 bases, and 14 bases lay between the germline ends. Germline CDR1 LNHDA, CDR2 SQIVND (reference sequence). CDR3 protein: CASSWGQGNNQPQHF. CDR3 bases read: TGTGCCAGTAGTTGGGGGCAGGGCAACAATCAGCCC.

The sequenced part of the CDR3 DNA is TGCAGTGCTAGAGAGGGGGGACAGGGAAATCAG. This codes for CSAREGGQGNQ. The whole CDR3 reads CSAREGGQGNQAFF. The chain has TRBV20-1 and TRBJ1-1; the match to TRBD1 covers 9 bases. From the germline J gene comes the end of the CDR3, since the read stops 3 residues before it. Germline V gene lookup returns CDR1 DFQATT and CDR2 SNEGSKA (reference sequence). The CDR3 sequence is 14 residues long.

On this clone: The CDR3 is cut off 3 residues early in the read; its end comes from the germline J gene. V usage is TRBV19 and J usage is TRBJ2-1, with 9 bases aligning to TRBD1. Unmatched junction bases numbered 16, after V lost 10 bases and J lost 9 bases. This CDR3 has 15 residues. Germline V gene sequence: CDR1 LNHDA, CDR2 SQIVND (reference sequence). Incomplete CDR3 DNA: TGTGCCACCAGGTTAACCGGGACAGGGTTTCTTGAG. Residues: CATRLTGTGFLE. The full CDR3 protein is CATRLTGTGFLEQFF.

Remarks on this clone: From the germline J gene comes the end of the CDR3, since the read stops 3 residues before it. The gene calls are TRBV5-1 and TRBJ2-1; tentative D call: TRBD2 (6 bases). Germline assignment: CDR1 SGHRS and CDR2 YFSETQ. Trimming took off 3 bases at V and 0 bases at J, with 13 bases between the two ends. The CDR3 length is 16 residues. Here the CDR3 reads CASSSPGVSSYNEQFF. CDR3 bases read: TGCGCCAGCAGCTCCCCGGGGGTGAGCTCCTACAATGAG.

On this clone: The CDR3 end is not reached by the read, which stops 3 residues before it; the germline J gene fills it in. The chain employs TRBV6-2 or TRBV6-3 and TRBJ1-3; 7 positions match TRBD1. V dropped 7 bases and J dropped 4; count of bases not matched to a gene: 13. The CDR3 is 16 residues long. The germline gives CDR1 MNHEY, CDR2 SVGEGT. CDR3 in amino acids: CASTPHLDRAGNTIYF. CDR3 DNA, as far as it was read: TGTGCCAGCACTCCACACCTCGACAGGGCCGGAAACACC.

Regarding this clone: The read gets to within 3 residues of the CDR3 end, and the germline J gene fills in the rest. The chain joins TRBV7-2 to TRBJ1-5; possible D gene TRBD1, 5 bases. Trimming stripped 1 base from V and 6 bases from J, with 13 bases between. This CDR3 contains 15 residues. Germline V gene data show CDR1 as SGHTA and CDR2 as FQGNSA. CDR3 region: CASSLGGRPSQPQHF. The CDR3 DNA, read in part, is TGTGCCAGCAGCTTAGGGGGCAGGCCGAGTCAGCCC.

CDR3 protein: CASSRGGASYEQYF. Partial CDR3 DNA: TGTGCCAGTAGCCGGGGAGGAGCTTCGTACGAG. The chain has TRBV19 and TRBJ2-7; the D gene is possibly TRBD2 (6 bases). The read ends 3 residues shy of where the CDR3 ends; the end is completed using the germline J gene. CDR1 LNHDA and CDR2 SQIVND come from the germline V gene (reference sequence). The CDR3 totals 14 residues. With 6 bases removed from V and 4 bases from J, the gap between germline ends came to 16 bases.

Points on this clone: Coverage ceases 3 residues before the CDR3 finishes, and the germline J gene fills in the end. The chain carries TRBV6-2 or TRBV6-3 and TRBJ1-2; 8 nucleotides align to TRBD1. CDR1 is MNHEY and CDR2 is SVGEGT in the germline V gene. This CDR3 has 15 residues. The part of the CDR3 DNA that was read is TGTGCCAGCAGCCAACCCCTCGGACAGGGTCGCGGC. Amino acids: CASSQPLGQGRG. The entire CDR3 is CASSQPLGQGRGYTF.

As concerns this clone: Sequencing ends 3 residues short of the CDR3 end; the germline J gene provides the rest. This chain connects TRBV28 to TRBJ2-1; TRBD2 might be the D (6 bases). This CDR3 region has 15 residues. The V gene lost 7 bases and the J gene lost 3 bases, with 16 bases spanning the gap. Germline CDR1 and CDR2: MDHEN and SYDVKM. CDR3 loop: CASKRSGLSYNEQFF. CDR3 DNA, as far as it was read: TGTGCCAGCAAAAGAAGCGGGCTAAGCTACAATGAG.

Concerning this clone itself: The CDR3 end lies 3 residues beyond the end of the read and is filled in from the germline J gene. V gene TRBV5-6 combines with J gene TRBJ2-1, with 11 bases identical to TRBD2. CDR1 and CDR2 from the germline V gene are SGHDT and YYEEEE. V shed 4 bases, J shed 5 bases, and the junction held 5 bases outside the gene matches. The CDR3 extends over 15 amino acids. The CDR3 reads CASSPGLAGHNEQFF. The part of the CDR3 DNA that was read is TGTGCCAGCAGCCCTGGACTAGCGGGCCACAATGAG.

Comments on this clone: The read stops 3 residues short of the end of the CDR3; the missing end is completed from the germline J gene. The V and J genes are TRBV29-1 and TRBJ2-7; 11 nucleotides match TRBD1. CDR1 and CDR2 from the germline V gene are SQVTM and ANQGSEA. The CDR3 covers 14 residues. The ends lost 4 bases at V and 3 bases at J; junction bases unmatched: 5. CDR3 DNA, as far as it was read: TGCAGCGTTGGAGGGGGGACAGGGGGCTACGAG. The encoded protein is CSVGGGTGGYE. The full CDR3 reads CSVGGGTGGYEQYF.

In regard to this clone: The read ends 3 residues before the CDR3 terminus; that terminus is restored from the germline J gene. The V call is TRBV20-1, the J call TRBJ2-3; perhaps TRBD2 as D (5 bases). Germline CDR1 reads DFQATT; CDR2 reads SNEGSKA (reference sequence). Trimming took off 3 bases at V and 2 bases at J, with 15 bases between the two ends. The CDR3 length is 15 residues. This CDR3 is CSASKSGHSTDTQYF. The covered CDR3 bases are TGCAGTGCTAGTAAGAGCGGCCACTCCACAGATACG.

The sequenced part of the CDR3 DNA is TGTGCCAGTAGTATAGACACGTCGGGTTACAATGAG. This translates into CASSIDTSGYNE. The entire CDR3 is CASSIDTSGYNEQFF. V is TRBV19 and J is TRBJ2-1; D is unresolved. The DNA ends 3 residues before the CDR3 does, and the rest of the CDR3 is filled in from the germline J gene. Trimming took off 0 bases at V and 4 bases at J, with 10 bases between the two ends. The CDR3 contains 15 residues. Germline CDR1 reads LNHDA; CDR2 reads SQIVND (reference sequence).

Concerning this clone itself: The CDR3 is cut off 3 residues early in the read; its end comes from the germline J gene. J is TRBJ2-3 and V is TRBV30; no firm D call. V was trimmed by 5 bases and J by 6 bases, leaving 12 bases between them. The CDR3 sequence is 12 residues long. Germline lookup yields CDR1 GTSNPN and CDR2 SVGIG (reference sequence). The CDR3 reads CAWGTRVDTQYF. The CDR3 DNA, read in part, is TGTGCCTGGGGCACCCGAGTGGATACG. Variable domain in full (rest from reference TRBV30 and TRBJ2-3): SQTIHQWPATLVQPVGSPLSLECTVEGTSNPNLYWYRQAAGRGLQLLFYSVGIGQISSEVPQNLSASRPQDRQFILSSKKLLLSDSGFYLCAWGTRVDTQYFGPGTRLTVL.

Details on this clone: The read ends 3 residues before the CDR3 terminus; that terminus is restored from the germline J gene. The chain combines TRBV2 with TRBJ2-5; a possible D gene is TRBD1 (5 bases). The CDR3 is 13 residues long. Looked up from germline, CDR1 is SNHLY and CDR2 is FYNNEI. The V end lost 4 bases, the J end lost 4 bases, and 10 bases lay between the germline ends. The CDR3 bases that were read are TGTGCCAGCAGTGCTAACAGGCCAGAGACC. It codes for CASSANRPET. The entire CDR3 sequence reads CASSANRPETQYF.

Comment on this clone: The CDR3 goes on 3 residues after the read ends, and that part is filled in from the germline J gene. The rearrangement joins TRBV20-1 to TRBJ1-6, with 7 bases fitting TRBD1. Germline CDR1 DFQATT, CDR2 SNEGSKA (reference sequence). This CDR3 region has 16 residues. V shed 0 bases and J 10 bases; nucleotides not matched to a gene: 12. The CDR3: CSARDQRSGGESPLHF. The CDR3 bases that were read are TGCAGTGCTAGAGATCAGCGGTCAGGGGGAGAGTCACCC.